This is a list of T cell receptor beta chains from one sample in a study of metastatic and nonmetastatic thyroid tumors. TCRdb called clones again from the PCR reads with MiXCR. The sample has 90,000 or so clones; less than 10% are singletons. What was sequenced was blood. The source is a female donor with papillary thyroid cancer or a benign thyroid nodule (not recorded which). Some clones in this sample may be carry-over from other donors' samples. Both conserved end residues are part of each CDR3. The D gene is left open where the match is weak. Clone size is shown for a subset of rows, as once, few, many or a class of expanded clone.

J gene	D gene	V gene	clone size	CDR3 protein	CDR3 DNA
TRBJ1-2	TRBD1	TRBV3-1	many	CASSLGQGGGYTF	TGTGCCAGCAGTCTGGGACAGGGGGGAGGCTACACCTTC
TRBJ2-7	TRBD1	TRBV7-6	few	CASSLVFVSGQVAYEQYF	TGTGCCAGCAGCTTAGTTTTTGTTTCCGGACAGGTCGCCTACGAGCAGTACTTC
TRBJ1-6	TRBD1	TRBV28	few	CASSSQTDRIKNEPIHF	TGTGCCAGCAGTTCACAAACGGACAGGATCAAGAATGAACCCATCCACTTT
TRBJ1-6	.	TRBV6-6	.	CASSYSPSADSPLHF	TGTGCCAGCAGTTACTCCCCCAGTGCGGACTCACCCCTCCACTTT
TRBJ2-7	.	TRBV6-1	few	CASNLHGGSYEQYF	TGTGCCAGCAATCTCCATGGAGGATCCTACGAGCAGTACTTC
TRBJ2-1	.	TRBV12-3/TRBV12-4	many	CASSLATRNNEQFF	TGTGCCAGCAGTTTAGCGACCCGAAACAATGAGCAGTTCTTC
TRBJ1-1	.	TRBV5-1	many	CASSLRGSENTEAFF	TGCGCCAGCAGCTTGAGGGGGTCCGAGAACACTGAAGCTTTCTTT
TRBJ2-1	TRBD2	TRBV9	many	CASSVRLAGGVGNEQFF	TGTGCCAGCAGCGTTCGACTAGCGGGGGGGGTAGGCAATGAGCAGTTCTTC
TRBJ1-2	.	TRBV28	many	CASRQQGPNYGYTF	TGTGCCAGTCGGCAACAGGGACCCAACTATGGCTACACCTTC
TRBJ2-2	.	TRBV13	many	CASSLGKGELFF	TGTGCCAGCAGCTTAGGAAAGGGGGAGCTGTTTTTT
TRBJ2-1	TRBD2	TRBV11-1	many	CASSKPGLAGEQFF	TGTGCCAGCAGCAAACCGGGACTAGCGGGTGAGCAGTTCTTC
TRBJ2-7	TRBD2	TRBV28	many	CASRFLTSGGYEQYF	TGTGCCAGCAGGTTCTTAACTAGCGGGGGGTACGAGCAGTACTTC
TRBJ2-7	.	TRBV9	many	CASSVSYETLFTYEQYF	TGTGCCAGCAGCGTATCCTATGAAACACTGTTCACCTACGAGCAGTACTTC
TRBJ2-3	.	TRBV20-1	many	CSAPPSGVWTDTQYF	TGCAGTGCTCCCCCTAGTGGTGTATGGACAGATACGCAGTATTTT
TRBJ2-7	.	TRBV6-1	many	CASSSTEYEQYF	TGTGCCAGCAGCTCAACAGAATACGAGCAGTACTTC
TRBJ2-7	.	TRBV20-1	many	CSARERGGSYEQYF	TGCAGTGCTAGGGAGAGGGGGGGCTCCTACGAGCAGTACTTC
TRBJ2-7	.	TRBV11-2	many	CASSPISRGGRPYEQYF	TGTGCCAGCAGCCCCATCAGCCGGGGCGGACGACCCTACGAGCAGTACTTC
TRBJ1-1	.	TRBV5-6	many	CASSLGTGGRDTEAFF	TGTGCCAGCAGCTTGGGTACCGGGGGCCGGGACACTGAAGCTTTCTTT
TRBJ1-2	.	TRBV11-3	many	CANEGNRSDGYTF	TGTGCCAACGAGGGTAACAGGTCTGATGGCTACACCTTC
TRBJ2-1	.	TRBV6-4	.	CASSEETSGHNGKFF	TGTGCCAGCAGTGAGGAGACTAGTGGGCACAATGGGAAGTTCTTC
TRBJ2-1	TRBD2	TRBV9	.	CASSGGGCRRNEQFF	TGTGCCAGCAGCGGCGGGGGTTGCCGTCGAAATGAGCAGTTCTTC
TRBJ2-7	TRBD1	TRBV6-2/TRBV6-3	few	CASSYQTGGYEQYF	TGTGCCAGCAGTTACCAGACAGGGGGCTACGAGCAGTACTTC
TRBJ1-2	.	TRBV20-1	many	CSAREADHGYTF	TGCAGTGCTAGAGAGGCGGACCATGGCTACACCTTC
TRBJ1-1	.	TRBV5-1	.	CASSRMSSGKGAEAFF	TGCGCCAGCAGCCGCATGTCATCGGGTAAGGGAGCCGAAGCTTTCTTT
TRBJ2-1	.	TRBV30	many	CAWSLQAGLDEQFF	TGTGCCTGGAGTCTTCAGGCAGGGCTGGATGAGCAGTTCTTC
TRBJ2-5	.	TRBV7-7	.	CASSLTSVGGKETQYF	TGTGCCAGCAGCTTAACGTCGGTGGGGGGTAAAGAGACCCAGTACTTC
TRBJ1-1	.	TRBV27	many	CASSEGQGMNTEAFF	TGTGCCAGCAGTGAGGGGCAGGGTATGAACACTGAAGCTTTCTTT
TRBJ1-5	.	TRBV18	many	CASSRADNRPQHF	TGTGCCAGCTCCCGGGCCGACAATCGGCCCCAGCATTTT
TRBJ1-5	.	TRBV6-6	many	CASSYGIGQPQHF	TGTGCCAGCAGTTACGGGATAGGACAGCCCCAGCATTTT
TRBJ1-2	.	TRBV6-1	many	CASSEGGRGYTF	TGTGCCAGCAGTGAAGGGGGCCGTGGCTACACCTTC
TRBJ1-1	.	TRBV5-6	.	CASSFGFTEAFF	TGTGCCAGCAGCTTCGGGTTTACTGAAGCTTTCTTT
TRBJ2-7	.	TRBV9	many	CASSVASAGFYEQYF	TGTGCCAGCAGCGTAGCTTCGGCAGGGTTCTACGAGCAGTACTTC
TRBJ1-5	TRBD1	TRBV2	many	CASSESGTGFNQPQHF	TGTGCCAGCAGTGAATCTGGGACAGGGTTTAATCAGCCCCAGCATTTT
TRBJ1-6	TRBD1	TRBV6-1	many	CASSETGELYNSPLHF	TGTGCCAGCAGTGAGACAGGGGAACTCTATAATTCACCCCTCCACTTT
TRBJ1-5	TRBD1	TRBV5-1	many	CASSLGTGGGNQPQHF	TGCGCCAGCAGCTTGGGGACAGGGGGCGGCAATCAGCCCCAGCATTTT
TRBJ1-2	.	TRBV4-2	many	CASSQGARASYTF	TGTGCCAGCAGCCAAGGGGCCAGGGCTAGCTACACCTTC
TRBJ1-6	.	TRBV27	.	CASSLLQGQFNSPLHF	TGTGCCAGCAGTTTACTTCAGGGGCAGTTCAATTCACCCCTCCACTTT
TRBJ1-5	TRBD1	TRBV4-1	many	CASSQADRGDQPQHF	TGCGCCAGCAGCCAGGCCGACAGGGGTGATCAGCCCCAGCATTTT
TRBJ2-7	.	TRBV20-1	many	CSARAPTGVAYEQYF	TGCAGTGCTAGAGCCCCCACAGGAGTGGCCTACGAGCAGTACTTC
TRBJ2-1	.	TRBV10-3	many	CAISESTSNEQFF	TGTGCCATCAGTGAGTCGACGAGTAATGAGCAGTTCTTC
TRBJ2-3	TRBD2	TRBV6-1	.	CASSEYPGLATDTQYF	TGTGCCAGCAGTGAGTATCCGGGACTAGCCACAGATACGCAGTATTTT
TRBJ2-3	TRBD1	TRBV4-1	many	CASSQGLQGALADTQYF	TGCGCCAGCAGCCAAGGTCTTCAGGGGGCATTGGCAGATACGCAGTATTTT